This TCR beta chain emerged from a study of spatial heterogeneity in lung cancer. Findings and limits, study-wide: Within tumors, counts of expanded alpha and beta TCRs tracked tumor mutation counts.

Germline CDR1 and CDR2: MGHRA and YSYEKL. This CDR3 contains 15 residues. V trimming: 4 bases; J trimming: 6 bases; junction bases outside the gene matches: 6. Time point reported: sample taken at primary tumor resection. In each case, whole RNA from tumor, nontumor lung or frozen PBMC was sequenced unsorted. Every molecule of TCR cDNA had its own unique molecular identifier. MiXCR, run by TCRdb on the 5' RACE reads, gives a single entry per CDR3 protein. The sample records around 5,100 distinct CDR3 sequences, around 4.9% being singletons. This clonotype was observed many times. The antigen is not known. This beta chain lies outside the target of a library built for alpha chains; its clone size means little.

This clonotype originated in a male donor with early-stage non-small cell lung cancer. Sequencing used lung tumor tissue, obtained at surgery. The chain employs TRBV4-1 and TRBJ1-5; the match to TRBD1 covers 10 bases. The CDR3 region has the DNA TGCGCCAGCAGCCCTGTGGACAGGGGGAGTCAGCCCCAGCATTTT. Residues: CASSPVDRGSQPQHF.